The 10 T cell receptor beta chains presented below share a single source sample, sequenced in a study of T cells in Graves' hyperthyroidism and ophthalmopathy. The source material, RNA transcripts, was used to amplify TCR beta CDR3 regions. The study used the HTBI primer set for a first-round RT-PCR of the TCR CDR3. MiXCR, applied by TCRdb to the multiplex PCR reads, yields one record per CDR3 protein. The table records approximately 270,000 distinct CDR3 sequences, approximately 15% of them present only once. The sample comprised blood. These receptors all come from a woman in her thirties or forties with Graves' hyperthyroidism that later progressed to Graves' ophthalmopathy.

The CDR3 spells CASSRSGLAGDRETQYF. The CDR3 DNA sequence: TGTGCCAGCAGTCGATCGGGGTTAGCGGGAGATCGTGAGACCCAGTACTTC. V is TRBV11-1 and J is TRBJ2-5; TRBD2 aligns across 9 bases. The CDR3 loop spans 17 amino acids. V trimming: 6 bases; J trimming: 5 bases; junction bases outside the gene matches: 16. Germline assignment: CDR1 SGHAT and CDR2 FQDESV (reference sequence).

This clonotype was recorded at least ten times. This chain uses TRBV28 with TRBJ2-2; D may be TRBD2 (5 bases). This CDR3 region has 12 residues. V lost 6 bases and J 6 bases, leaving 8 bases between the germline ends. From germline, CDR1 is MDHEN and CDR2 SYDVKM. The CDR3 DNA is TGTGCCAGCAGCATAGCGTCCGGGGAGCTGTTTTTT. Protein: CASSIASGELFF. The entire variable domain, with the rest obtained from reference TRBV28 and TRBJ2-2, is as follows: DVKVTQSSRYLVKRTGEKVFLECVQDMDHENMFWYRQDPGLGLRLIYFSYDVKMKEKGDIPEGYSVSREKKERFSLILESASTNQTSMYLCASSIASGELFFGEGSRLTVL.

This clonotype has ten or more counts. This sequence joins TRBV6-1 and TRBJ2-7; TRBD2 aligns across 8 bases. This CDR3 has 14 amino acids. The germline gives CDR1 MNHNS, CDR2 SASEGT. The V segment lost 0 bases and the J segment 3 bases; nucleotides outside the gene matches: 1. CDR3 sequence: CASSEAGTSYEQYF. In DNA form, the CDR3 reads TGTGCCAGCAGTGAAGCCGGGACTAGCTACGAGCAGTACTTC.

This clonotype was observed many times. The chain recombines TRBV28 with TRBJ1-1; no clear D gene. The CDR3 spans 14 residues. The germline V gene has CDR1 MDHEN and CDR2 SYDVKM. Between the trimmed V and J ends, which lost 2 bases and 0 bases, there was a span of 7 bases. The CDR3 region is CASSLHGLNTEAFF. DNA of the CDR3: TGTGCCAGCAGTTTACACGGGCTGAACACTGAAGCTTTCTTT.

This clonotype was recorded at least ten times. The gene calls are TRBV28 and TRBJ1-5, with 7 bases identical to TRBD1. Per the germline V gene, CDR1 is MDHEN and CDR2 is SYDVKM. Trimming at V came to 1 base and at J to 2 bases, leaving 14 bases not matched to a gene. This CDR3 is built from 19 residues. CDR3 coding DNA: TGTGCCAGCAGTTTATTGGTCCTTGTACGACAGGGACGCAATCAGCCCCAGCATTTT. Translated, it gives CASSLLVLVRQGRNQPQHF. The variable domain in full, with the rest retrieved from reference TRBV28 and TRBJ1-5, is DVKVTQSSRYLVKRTGEKVFLECVQDMDHENMFWYRQDPGLGLRLIYFSYDVKMKEKGDIPEGYSVSREKKERFSLILESASTNQTSMYLCASSLLVLVRQGRNQPQHFGDGTRLSIL.

This clonotype appeared many times. The chain combines TRBV10-3 with TRBJ1-1; D perhaps matches TRBD1 (5 bases). The V end was cut by 3 bases, the J end by 6 bases, with 14 bases between. Germline V CDR1 and CDR2: ENHRY, SYGVKD. This CDR3 contains 14 residues. The CDR3 sequence: CAISDREGNAEAFF. Written as DNA, the CDR3 is TGTGCCATCAGTGACAGGGAAGGCAACGCTGAAGCTTTCTTT.

The sample holds many counts of this clonotype. The genes are TRBV7-9 and TRBJ1-1; 10 bases match TRBD1. In germline, CDR1 is SEHNR, CDR2 FQNEAQ (reference sequence). This CDR3 contains 18 residues. Trimming at V came to 5 bases and at J to 0 bases, leaving 12 bases not matched to a gene. This CDR3 is CASSPGGGTGVLNTEAFF. The DNA of the CDR3 is TGTGCCAGCAGCCCAGGGGGCGGGACAGGGGTCTTGAACACTGAAGCTTTCTTT.

This clonotype was seen repeatedly, ten times or more. The chain couples TRBV11-2 to TRBJ1-1; TRBD1 aligns across 9 bases. The V segment lost 6 bases and the J segment 3 bases; nucleotides outside the gene matches: 5. CDR1 and CDR2 from the germline V gene are SGHAT and FQNNGV. There are 14 residues in the CDR3. The CDR3 nucleotides read TGTGCCAGCAGGATTACAGGGGGCTACACTGAAGCTTTCTTT. Its translation: CASRITGGYTEAFF.

The chain recombines TRBV4-1 with TRBJ2-1; 8 bases line up with TRBD1. Losses at the gene ends were 4 bases for V and 9 bases for J; bases not matched to a gene: 11. The CDR3 totals 15 residues. Germline lookup yields CDR1 MGHRA and CDR2 YSYEKL. The CDR3 DNA is TGCGCCAGCAGCCTCCCGGGACAGGTGAGCGGTGAGCAGTTCTTC. This translates into CASSLPGQVSGEQFF.

This clonotype was counted at least ten times. This chain links TRBV6-4 with TRBJ2-6; D gene unclear. The CDR3 totals 17 residues. Germline CDR1 is MRHNA and CDR2 is SNTAGT. Trimming shortened V by 2 bases and J by 0 bases, and 11 bases separated the two germline ends. The CDR3 spells CASSDVHSSSGANVLTF. The CDR3 DNA reads as TGTGCCAGCAGTGACGTTCACTCCAGCTCTGGGGCCAACGTCCTGACTTTC.